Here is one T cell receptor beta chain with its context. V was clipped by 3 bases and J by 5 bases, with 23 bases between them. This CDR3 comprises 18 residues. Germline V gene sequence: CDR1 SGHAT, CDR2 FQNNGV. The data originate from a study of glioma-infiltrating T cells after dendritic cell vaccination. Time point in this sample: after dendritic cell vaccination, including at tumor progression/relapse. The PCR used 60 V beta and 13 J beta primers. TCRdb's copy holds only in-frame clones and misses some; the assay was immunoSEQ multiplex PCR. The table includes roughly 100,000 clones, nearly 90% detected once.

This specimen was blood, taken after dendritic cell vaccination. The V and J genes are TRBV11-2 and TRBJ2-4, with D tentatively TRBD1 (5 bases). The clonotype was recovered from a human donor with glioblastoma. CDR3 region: CASSFSIISTRGQNIQYF. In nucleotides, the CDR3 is TGTGCCAGCAGCTTTTCAATTATAAGTACAAGGGGCCAAAACATTCAGTACTTC.